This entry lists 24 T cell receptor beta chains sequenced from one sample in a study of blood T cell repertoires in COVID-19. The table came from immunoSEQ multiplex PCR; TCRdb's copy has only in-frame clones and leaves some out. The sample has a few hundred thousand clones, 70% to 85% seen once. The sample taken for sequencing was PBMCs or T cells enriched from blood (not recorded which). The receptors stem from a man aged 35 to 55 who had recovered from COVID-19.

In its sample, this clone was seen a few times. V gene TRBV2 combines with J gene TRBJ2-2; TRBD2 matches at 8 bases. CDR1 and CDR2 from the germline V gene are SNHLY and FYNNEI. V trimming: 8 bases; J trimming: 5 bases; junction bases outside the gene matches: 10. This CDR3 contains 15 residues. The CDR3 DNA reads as TGTGCCAGCCAACGGGAGGGCCGAGATACCGGGGAGCTGTTTTTT. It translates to CASQREGRDTGELFF. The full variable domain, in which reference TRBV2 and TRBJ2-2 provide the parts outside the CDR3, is EPEVTQTPSHQVTQMGQEVILRCVPISNHLYFYWYRQILGQKVEFLVSFYNNEISEKSEIFDDQFSVERPDGSNFTLKIRSTKLEDSAMYFCASQREGRDTGELFFGEGSRLTVL.

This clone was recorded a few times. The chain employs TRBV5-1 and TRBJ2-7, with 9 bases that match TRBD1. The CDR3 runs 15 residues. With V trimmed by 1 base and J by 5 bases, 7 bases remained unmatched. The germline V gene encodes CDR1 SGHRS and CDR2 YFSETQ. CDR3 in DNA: TGCGCCAGCAGCTTGAGTTGGGACAGGGCTCACGAGCAGTACTTC. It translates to CASSLSWDRAHEQYF. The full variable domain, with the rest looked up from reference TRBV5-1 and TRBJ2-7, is KAGVTQTPRYLIKTRGQQVTLSCSPISGHRSVSWYQQTPGQGLQFLFEYFSETQRNKGNFPGRFSGRQFSNSRSEMNVSTLELGDSALYLCASSLSWDRAHEQYFGPGTRLTVT.

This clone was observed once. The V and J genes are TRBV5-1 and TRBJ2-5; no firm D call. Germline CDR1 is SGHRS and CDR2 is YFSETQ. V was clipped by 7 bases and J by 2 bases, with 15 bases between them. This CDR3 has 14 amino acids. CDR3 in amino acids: CASDARGDQETQYF. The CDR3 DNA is TGCGCCAGCGATGCCCGTGGAGATCAAGAGACCCAGTACTTC. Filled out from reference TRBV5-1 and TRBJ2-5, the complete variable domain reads KAGVTQTPRYLIKTRGQQVTLSCSPISGHRSVSWYQQTPGQGLQFLFEYFSETQRNKGNFPGRFSGRQFSNSRSEMNVSTLELGDSALYLCASDARGDQETQYFGPGTRLLVL.

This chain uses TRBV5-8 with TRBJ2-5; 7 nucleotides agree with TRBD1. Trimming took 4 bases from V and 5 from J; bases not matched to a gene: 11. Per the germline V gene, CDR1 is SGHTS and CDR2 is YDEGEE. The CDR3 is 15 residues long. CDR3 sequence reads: CASSRDSGTRETQYF. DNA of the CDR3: TGTGCCAGCAGCAGGGACAGCGGTACTCGGGAGACCCAGTACTTC.

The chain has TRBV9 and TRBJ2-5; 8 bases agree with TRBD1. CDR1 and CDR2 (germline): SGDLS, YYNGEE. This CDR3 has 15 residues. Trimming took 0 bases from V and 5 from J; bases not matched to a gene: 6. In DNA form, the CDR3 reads TGTGCCAGCAGCGTAGAGACAGGGGTTCGGGAGACCCAGTACTTC. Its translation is CASSVETGVRETQYF.

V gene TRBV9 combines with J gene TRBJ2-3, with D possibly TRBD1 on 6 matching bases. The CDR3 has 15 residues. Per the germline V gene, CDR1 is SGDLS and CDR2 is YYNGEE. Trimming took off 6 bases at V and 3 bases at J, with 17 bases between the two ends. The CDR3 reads CASTLGTQGTDTQYF. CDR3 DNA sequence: TGTGCCAGCACCTTGGGGACCCAGGGGACAGATACGCAGTATTTT.

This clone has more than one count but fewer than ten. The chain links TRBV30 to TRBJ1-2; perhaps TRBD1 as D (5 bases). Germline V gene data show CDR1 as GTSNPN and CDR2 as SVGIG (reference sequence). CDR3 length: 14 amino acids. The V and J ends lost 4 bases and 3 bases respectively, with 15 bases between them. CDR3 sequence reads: CAWKVPGVYYGYTF. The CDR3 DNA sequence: TGTGCCTGGAAGGTCCCGGGGGTTTACTATGGCTACACCTTC.

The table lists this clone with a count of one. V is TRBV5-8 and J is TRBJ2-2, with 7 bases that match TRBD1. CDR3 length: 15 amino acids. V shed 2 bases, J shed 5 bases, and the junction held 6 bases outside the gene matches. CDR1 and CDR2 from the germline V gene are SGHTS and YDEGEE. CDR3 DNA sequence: TGTGCCAGCAGCTTAAGTCAGGGGGAGACCGGGGAGCTGTTTTTT. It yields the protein CASSLSQGETGELFF.

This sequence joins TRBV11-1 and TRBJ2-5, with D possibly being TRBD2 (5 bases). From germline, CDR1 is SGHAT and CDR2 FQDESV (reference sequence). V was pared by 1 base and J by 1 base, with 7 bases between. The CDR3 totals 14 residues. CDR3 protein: CASSLVGGQETQYF. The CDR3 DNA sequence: TGTGCCAGCAGCTTAGTAGGAGGCCAAGAGACCCAGTACTTC.

CDR3 protein: CASSQKPSRAGANVLTF. In DNA, the CDR3 is TGTGCCAGCAGCCAAAAGCCCTCTCGAGCTGGGGCCAACGTCCTGACTTTC. This chain links TRBV4-2 with TRBJ2-6, with no clear D. The ends were cut back, 2 bases at V and 2 bases at J, with 13 bases in the middle. This CDR3 spans 17 amino acids. Germline V gives CDR1 LGHNA, CDR2 YNFKEQ.

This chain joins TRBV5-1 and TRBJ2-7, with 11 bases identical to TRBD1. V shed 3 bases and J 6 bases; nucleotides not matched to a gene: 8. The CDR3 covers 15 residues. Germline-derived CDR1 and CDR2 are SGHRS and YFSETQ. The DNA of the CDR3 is TGCGCCAGCAGCTCGAACGAGGACAGGGGGCTCGAGCAGTACTTC. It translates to CASSSNEDRGLEQYF.

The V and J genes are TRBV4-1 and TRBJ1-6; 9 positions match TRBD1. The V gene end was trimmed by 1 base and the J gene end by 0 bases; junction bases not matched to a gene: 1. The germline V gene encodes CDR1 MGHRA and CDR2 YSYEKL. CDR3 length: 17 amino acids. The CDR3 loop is CASSQGGQGSYNSPLHF. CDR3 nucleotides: TGCGCCAGCAGCCAAGGGGGACAGGGCTCCTATAATTCACCCCTCCACTTT.

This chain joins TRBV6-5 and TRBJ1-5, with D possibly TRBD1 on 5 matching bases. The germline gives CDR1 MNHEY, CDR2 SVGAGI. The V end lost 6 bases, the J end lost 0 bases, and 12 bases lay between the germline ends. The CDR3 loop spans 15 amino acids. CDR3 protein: CASSPGGNSNQPQHF. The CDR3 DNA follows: TGTGCCAGCAGCCCCGGGGGTAATAGCAATCAGCCCCAGCATTTT.

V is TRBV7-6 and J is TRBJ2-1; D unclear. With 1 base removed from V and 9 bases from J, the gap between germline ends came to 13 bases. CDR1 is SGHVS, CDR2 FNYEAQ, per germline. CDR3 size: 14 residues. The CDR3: CASSLGQTPFEQFF. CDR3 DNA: TGTGCCAGCAGCTTAGGACAAACCCCCTTTGAGCAGTTCTTC.

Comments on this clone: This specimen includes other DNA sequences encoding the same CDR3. CDR3 in amino acids: CASSVEGDSGNTIYF. The DNA of the CDR3 is TGTGCCAGCAGCGTAGAGGGGGATTCGGGAAACACCATATATTTT. V and J are TRBV9 and TRBJ1-3; perhaps TRBD1 as D (6 bases). The V and J ends lost 0 bases and 4 bases respectively, with 11 bases between them. CDR1 and CDR2 (germline): SGDLS, YYNGEE. The CDR3 is 15 amino acids.

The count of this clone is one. Written as DNA, the CDR3 is TGTGCCAGCAGTATCGGGACTGCTAACAATGAGCAGTTCTTC. This codes for CASSIGTANNEQFF. This chain uses TRBV6-6 with TRBJ2-1, with a weak D call TRBD2 (6 bases). The V end lost 5 bases, the J end lost 5 bases, and 13 bases lay between the germline ends. This CDR3 contains 14 residues. Germline CDR1 and CDR2: MNHNY and SVGAGI (reference sequence).

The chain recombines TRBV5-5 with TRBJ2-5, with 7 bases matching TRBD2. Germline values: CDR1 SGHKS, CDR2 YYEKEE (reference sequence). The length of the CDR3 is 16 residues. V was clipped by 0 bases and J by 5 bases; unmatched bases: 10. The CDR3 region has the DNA TGTGCCAGCAGCTTGGCCGAGGGAGGGCCCGTGGAGACCCAGTACTTC. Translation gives CASSLAEGGPVETQYF.

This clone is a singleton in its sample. CDR3 residues: CASSARTGGETQYF. The DNA of the CDR3 is TGTGCCAGTAGTGCCCGGACAGGGGGAGAGACCCAGTACTTC. The chain couples TRBV19 to TRBJ2-5; 10 nucleotides align to TRBD1. The V gene's germline CDR1 is LNHDA and CDR2 SQIVND (reference sequence). V was pared by 5 bases and J by 4 bases, with 4 bases of the junction left unmatched. CDR3 length: 14 residues.

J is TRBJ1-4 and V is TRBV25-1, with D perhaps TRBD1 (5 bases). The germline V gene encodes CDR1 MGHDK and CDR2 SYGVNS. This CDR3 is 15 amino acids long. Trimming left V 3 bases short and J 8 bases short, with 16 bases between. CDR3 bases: TGTGCCAGCAGTGATCTGGCAGGGCGAAACGAAAAACTGTTTTTT. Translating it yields CASSDLAGRNEKLFF.

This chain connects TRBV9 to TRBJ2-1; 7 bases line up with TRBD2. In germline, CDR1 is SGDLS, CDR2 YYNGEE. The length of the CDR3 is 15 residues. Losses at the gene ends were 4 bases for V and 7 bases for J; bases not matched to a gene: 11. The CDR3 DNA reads TGTGCCAGCAGCTCGTTTGGGGGGGAAATGAATGAGCAGTTCTTC. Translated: CASSSFGGEMNEQFF.

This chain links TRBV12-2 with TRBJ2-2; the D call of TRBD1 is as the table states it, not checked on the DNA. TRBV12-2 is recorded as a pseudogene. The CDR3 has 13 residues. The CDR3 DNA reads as TGTGCAAGTCGCGAAAGGGGGTCCGGGGAGCTGTTTTTT. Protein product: CASRERGSGELFF.

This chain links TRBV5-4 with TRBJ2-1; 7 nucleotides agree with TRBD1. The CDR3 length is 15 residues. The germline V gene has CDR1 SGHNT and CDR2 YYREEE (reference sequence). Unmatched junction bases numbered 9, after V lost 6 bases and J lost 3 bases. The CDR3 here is CASTGSDRSYNEQFF. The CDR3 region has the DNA TGTGCCAGCACCGGATCGGACAGGAGCTACAATGAGCAGTTCTTC.

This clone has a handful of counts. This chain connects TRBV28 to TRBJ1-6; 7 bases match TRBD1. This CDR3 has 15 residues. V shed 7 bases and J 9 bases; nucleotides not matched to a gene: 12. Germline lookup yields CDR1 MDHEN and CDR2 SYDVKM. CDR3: CASTQGGFNSSPLHF. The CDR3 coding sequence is TGTGCCAGCACCCAGGGGGGTTTCAACAGTTCACCCCTCCACTTT.

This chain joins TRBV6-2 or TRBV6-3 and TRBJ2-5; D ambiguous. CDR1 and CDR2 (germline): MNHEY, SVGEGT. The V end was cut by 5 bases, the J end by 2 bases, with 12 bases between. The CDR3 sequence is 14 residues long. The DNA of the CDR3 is TGTGCCAGCAGTGGGCCTTACCGTCAAGAGACCCAGTACTTC. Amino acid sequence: CASSGPYRQETQYF.